This record concerns one T cell receptor beta chain sequence. Antigen unknown. This sample is drawn from a study of blood T cells in healthy people across ages. Study-wide results and limits: As age increased, TCR beta diversity per million T cells fell in a roughly linear fashion.

A J-beta primer mix and a sample-barcoded 5' primer were used in a second PCR of about 7 to 12 cycles. In TCRdb, the 5' RACE reads were re-called with MiXCR into one record per CDR3 protein. The table shows about 1.8 million distinct CDR3 sequences, with around half occurring only once. Samples each yielded at least 6 micrograms of total RNA. V lost 2 bases, J lost 7 bases, and 7 bases stayed unmatched. The germline gives CDR1 LGHNA, CDR2 YSLEER. The CDR3 contains 15 residues. Sequenced sample: blood. V usage is TRBV4-3 and J usage is TRBJ1-4; TRBD1 aligns across 7 bases. This receptor was identified in a woman aged 40 to 49 in good health. CDR3 loop: CASSQRQGGLEKLFF. In nucleotides, the CDR3 is TGCGCCAGCAGCCAACGACAGGGAGGCCTTGAAAAACTGTTTTTT.